A single sample gave rise to the 20 T cell receptor beta chains below, sequenced in a study of OX40 agonist ivuxolimab in advanced cancers. Here immunoSEQ multiplex PCR was the method, and the copy in TCRdb shows in-frame clones only, minus some. The sample carries roughly 77,000 clones, roughly 90% recorded once. Sequenced here: CD4+ or CD8+ T cells sorted from blood, sampled in a trial of the OX40 agonist ivuxolimab. The receptors were gathered from an adult with an advanced solid tumor such as melanoma, head and neck, liver or kidney cancer.

Here the CDR3 reads CASSLNPENTNYGYTF. CDR3 in DNA: TGTGCCAGCAGCTTAAACCCAGAAAATACTAACTATGGCTACACCTTC. The chain carries TRBV7-2 and TRBJ1-2; D is unclear. The CDR3 extends over 16 amino acids. Between the trimmed V and J ends, which lost 2 bases and 0 bases, there was a span of 13 bases. CDR1 and CDR2 from the germline V gene are SGHTA and FQGNSA.

The CDR3 loop reads CASSFGATNEKLFF. The CDR3 bases are TGTGCCAGCAGCTTCGGTGCAACTAATGAAAAACTGTTTTTT. The rearrangement joins TRBV5-8 to TRBJ1-4; D not certain. This CDR3 has 14 residues. From germline, CDR1 is SGHTS and CDR2 YDEGEE. Deletions cut 2 bases from V and 0 bases from J, with 5 bases between.

The genes are TRBV11-1 and TRBJ2-7; D might be TRBD2 (6 bases). The CDR3 is 13 amino acids. Trimming removed 10 bases at V and 3 bases at J, with 16 bases between. The germline CDR1 and CDR2 sequences are SGHAT and FQDESV (reference sequence). This CDR3 reads CATNGGAGYEQYF. The CDR3 nucleotides are TGTGCCACCAACGGAGGGGCAGGCTACGAGCAGTACTTC.

The chain has TRBV6-1 and TRBJ2-1, with D possibly TRBD1 on 6 matching bases. Looked up from germline, CDR1 is MNHNS and CDR2 is SASEGT. V lost 3 bases and J lost 2, with 14 bases in between. The CDR3 totals 16 residues. This CDR3 reads CASSDLIGTPYNEQFF. CDR3 nucleotides: TGTGCCAGCAGTGACTTGATCGGGACACCCTACAATGAGCAGTTCTTC.

This clone was detected a few times. V is TRBV2 and J is TRBJ2-7; 8 positions agree with TRBD2. V shed 6 bases, J shed 6 bases, and the junction held 16 bases outside the gene matches. Germline V lookup: CDR1 SNHLY, CDR2 FYNNEI. The CDR3 runs 16 residues. The CDR3 DNA reads TGTGCCAGCAGGACCACCGGGACTAGAAGGAAGGCCGAGCAGTACTTC. It specifies CASRTTGTRRKAEQYF.

The rearrangement joins TRBV5-1 to TRBJ2-3; 9 bases agree with TRBD2. Looked up from germline, CDR1 is SGHRS and CDR2 is YFSETQ. V lost 2 bases to trimming and J lost 5 bases; unmatched junction nucleotides: 3. The CDR3 has 14 residues. This CDR3 reads CASSFSGSVDTQYF. The DNA for the CDR3 is TGCGCCAGCAGCTTTAGCGGGAGCGTAGATACGCAGTATTTT.

The rearrangement links TRBV11-3 to TRBJ2-1; D is possibly TRBD2 (6 bases). Germline CDR1 reads SGHNT; CDR2 reads YENEEA. V was clipped by 5 bases and J by 0 bases, with 17 bases between them. The CDR3 is made up of 17 amino acids. CDR3 in amino acids: CASSRAWRESSYNEQFF. DNA for the CDR3: TGTGCCAGCAGCCGGGCGTGGAGGGAGAGCTCCTACAATGAGCAGTTCTTC.

This chain uses TRBV15 with TRBJ2-2; no reliable D call. CDR3 length: 14 amino acids. Germline-derived CDR1 and CDR2 are LNHNV and YYDKDF (reference sequence). Between the trimmed V and J ends, which lost 1 base and 4 bases, there was a span of 7 bases. This CDR3 is CATSRVTSTGELFF. For the CDR3, the DNA is TGTGCCACCAGCAGAGTTACTTCCACCGGGGAGCTGTTTTTT.

The chain uses TRBV5-1 and TRBJ1-1; TRBD1 matches at 7 bases. Germline CDR1 and CDR2: SGHRS and YFSETQ. This CDR3 is 15 amino acids long. V lost 1 base to trimming and J lost 4 bases; unmatched junction nucleotides: 7. CDR3 region: CASSLQVSGGTEAFF. DNA of the CDR3: TGCGCCAGCAGCTTGCAAGTGTCAGGGGGCACTGAAGCTTTCTTT.

This clone has only one observation. This chain connects TRBV18 to TRBJ1-2; 7 positions agree with TRBD1. Germline trimming cut 2 bases from V and 4 bases from J; bases unmatched to any gene: 7. Germline V gene lookup returns CDR1 KGHSH and CDR2 LQKENI. The CDR3 is 15 residues long. The DNA for the CDR3 is TGTGCCAGCTCACCAGAAAGGGGGCAACCCTATGGCTACACCTTC. Translation gives CASSPERGQPYGYTF.

As concerns this clone: The junction and the germline gene differ at one end; a read error may be behind it. V and J are TRBV6-4 and TRBJ2-5; 10 bases align to TRBD1. This CDR3 has 13 amino acids. Germline V gene sequence: CDR1 MRHNA, CDR2 SNTAGT. The CDR3 DNA sequence: TGTGCCAGCAATGACAGGGGGCACGAGACCCAGTACTTC. Protein: CASNDRGHETQYF.

V gene TRBV11-3 combines with J gene TRBJ2-3; the D call may be TRBD1 or TRBD2 (5 bases each). CDR1 and CDR2 from the germline V gene are SGHNT and YENEEA. V was pared by 3 bases and J by 0 bases, with 19 bases between. There are 18 residues in the CDR3. CDR3 in amino acids: CASSFRSGTATSTDTQYF. The CDR3 DNA reads TGTGCCAGCAGCTTCCGCTCCGGGACGGCAACTAGCACAGATACGCAGTATTTT.

The chain's CDR3 is CASSDPLAGVGEQFF. The CDR3 nucleotides are TGTGCCAGCAGTGATCCACTAGCGGGAGTCGGTGAGCAGTTCTTC. The chain links TRBV25-1 to TRBJ2-1; 11 bases are a match to TRBD2. CDR1 is MGHDK and CDR2 is SYGVNS in the germline V gene. The CDR3 contains 15 residues. Unmatched junction bases numbered 7, after V lost 3 bases and J lost 9 bases.

The rearrangement joins TRBV7-2 to TRBJ2-5; 9 bases align to TRBD2. This CDR3 is built from 15 residues. The V gene end was trimmed by 3 bases and the J gene end by 4 bases; junction bases not matched to a gene: 6. From germline, CDR1 is SGHTA and CDR2 FQGNSA. CDR3 in amino acids: CASSFGGRAGETQYF. The CDR3 DNA is TGTGCCAGCAGCTTCGGCGGGAGGGCGGGAGAGACCCAGTACTTC.

The chain links TRBV25-1 to TRBJ2-2; unclear D gene. Trimming stripped 6 bases from V and 8 bases from J, with 13 bases between. From germline, CDR1 is MGHDK and CDR2 SYGVNS. The CDR3 is made up of 13 amino acids. In DNA, the CDR3 is TGTGCCAGCAGGGCTGGTTTGGATGGGGAGCTGTTTTTT. The encoded protein is CASRAGLDGELFF.

This sequence joins TRBV7-2 and TRBJ2-7; D gene ambiguous. V was clipped by 1 base and J by 4 bases, with 14 bases between them. Per germline, CDR1 SGHTA and CDR2 FQGNSA. The length of the CDR3 is 15 residues. The CDR3 DNA reads TGTGCCAGCAGCTTAGACTTGATAGGGTTGTACGAGCAGTACTTC. This encodes CASSLDLIGLYEQYF.

CDR3 bases: TGCGCCAGCACCTTGACGGGGAGGGTGGGAATGAACACTGAAGCTTTCTTT. It codes for CASTLTGRVGMNTEAFF. This chain uses TRBV23-1 with TRBJ1-1; D is uncertain. TRBV23-1 is placed among ORFs of uncertain function. V was clipped by 7 bases and J by 0 bases, with 21 bases between them. CDR3 size: 17 residues.

The rearrangement uses TRBV18 and TRBJ2-5; D call uncertain. From germline, CDR1 is KGHSH and CDR2 LQKENI. V was cut by 2 bases and J by 4 bases, with 8 bases left in between. The CDR3 is 13 residues long. CDR3 coding DNA: TGTGCCAGCTCACCATGGCTAGGAGAGACCCAGTACTTC. As protein: CASSPWLGETQYF.

The chain employs TRBV5-6 and TRBJ2-7; 10 bases match TRBD1. The V segment lost 3 bases and the J segment 6 bases; nucleotides outside the gene matches: 3. Germline V gene data show CDR1 as SGHDT and CDR2 as YYEEEE. The CDR3 has 13 amino acids. The CDR3 loop reads CASSWDRGGEQYF. Written as DNA, the CDR3 is TGTGCCAGCAGCTGGGACAGGGGTGGCGAGCAGTACTTC.

This clone has a handful of counts. This chain joins TRBV5-1 and TRBJ2-2, with D possibly TRBD2 on 5 matching bases. The V end was cut by 4 bases, the J end by 3 bases, with 19 bases between. CDR1 is SGHRS and CDR2 is YFSETQ in the germline V gene. There are 17 residues in the CDR3. CDR3 protein: CASSPRGGQVDTGELFF. CDR3 coding DNA: TGCGCCAGCAGCCCCCGCGGCGGGCAGGTGGACACCGGGGAGCTGTTTTTT.